This entry features one T cell receptor beta chain sequence. The data were taken from a study of blood T cell repertoires in COVID-19. Study-level information: PBMCs, B-cell-depleted T cells, or T cells were the source of the cDNA or gDNA that made up the material.

Data came from immunoSEQ multiplex PCR; TCRdb stores just in-frame clones and leaves some out. The data hold 25,000 to 30,000 clones, with about 90% observed a single time. Unmatched junction bases numbered 5, after V lost 3 bases and J lost 2 bases. Germline CDR1 reads SGHRS; CDR2 reads YFSETQ. The CDR3 loop spans 15 amino acids. The sequencing sample was made of peripheral blood. V gene TRBV5-1 combines with J gene TRBJ2-7, with 10 positions matching TRBD2. The clonotype was recovered from a woman aged 55-69 years with active COVID-19. The CDR3 region is CASSSTTSGTYEQYF. CDR3 DNA: TGCGCCAGCAGCTCCACCACTAGCGGGACCTACGAGCAGTACTTC.